This TCR beta chain was recorded in a study of Ad26.COV2.S vaccination and SARS-CoV-2 variants. Whole-study results and caveats: Reportedly, after vaccination the spike-specific CD8+ and CD4+ T cell responses displayed substantial breadth.

Clones were sequenced by immunoSEQ multiplex PCR, and TCRdb holds only the in-frame ones, with some missing. The profile covers around 380,000 clones, with approximately 91% appearing a single time and 3.5% taken by the ten largest. A word on this clone: Its antigen is unidentified.

The treatment: around 19 received Ad26.COV2.S at low or high dose, single or two shots; 5 received placebo; per-sample allocation not given. Samples came from day 63 after the first vaccine or placebo injection. This CDR3 is 14 amino acids long. CDR1 SGHAT and CDR2 FQNNGV come from the germline V gene. The V and J ends lost 5 bases and 0 bases respectively, with 11 bases between them. This sequence joins TRBV11-2 and TRBJ2-7; a possible D gene is TRBD2 (6 bases). Sequenced here: peripheral blood, sampled in a trial of Ad26.COV2.S vaccine versus placebo. This receptor was obtained from a person between 18 and 65 years old who received the Ad26.COV2.S COVID-19 vaccine or a placebo. The DNA of the CDR3 is TGTGCCAGCAGCATTACCGGGGGCTCCTACGAGCAGTACTTC. This gives the protein CASSITGGSYEQYF. The full variable domain, with the rest looked up from reference TRBV11-2 and TRBJ2-7, is EAGVAQSPRYKIIEKRQSVAFWCNPISGHATLYWYQQILGQGPKLLIQFQNNGVVDDSQLPKDRFSAERLKGVDSTLKIQPAKLEDSAVYLCASSITGGSYEQYFGPGTRLTVT.